This passage covers 25 T cell receptor beta chains from one sample sequenced in a study of T-cell reconstitution after alpha-beta-depleted transplantation in children. The TCRbeta library incorporated unique molecular identifiers. MiXCR, run by TCRdb on the PCR reads, gives a single entry per CDR3 protein. The sample includes some 4,100 distinct CDR3 sequences, roughly 23% of them seen just once. Sequencing used PBMCs, mostly from graft donor cells, obtained 60 days after TCRalphabeta/CD19-depleted stem cell transplant. The origin of the receptors is a boy in the first two years of life who had a stem cell transplant for acute myeloid leukemia, so the T cells may come from the graft donor.

The chain recombines TRBV12-3 or TRBV12-4 with TRBJ1-1; D unresolved. The CDR3 sequence is 13 residues long. The ends were cut back, 5 bases at V and 3 bases at J, with 10 bases in the middle. In DNA form, the CDR3 reads TGTGCCAGCAGTCCAGCCAAAGACACTGAAGCTTTCTTT. Residues: CASSPAKDTEAFF.

This clonotype is medium-sized (0.01 to 0.1%) within its sample. The chain combines TRBV5-1 with TRBJ1-1, with D possibly TRBD1 on 5 matching bases. The ends were cut back, 4 bases at V and 5 bases at J, with 12 bases in the middle. CDR1 SGHRS and CDR2 YFSETQ come from the germline V gene. The CDR3 spans 13 residues. CDR3 region: CASSPEGRTEAFF. Here the CDR3 DNA reads TGCGCCAGCAGCCCCGAGGGGCGGACTGAAGCTTTCTTT.

CDR3 in amino acids: CATSVRLAAQETQYF. CDR3 in DNA: TGTGCCACCTCTGTTCGACTAGCAGCTCAAGAGACCCAGTACTTC. The genes are TRBV3-1 and TRBJ2-5; 7 bases map to TRBD2. CDR3 size: 15 residues. The ends lost 10 bases at V and 2 bases at J; junction bases unmatched: 13. Germline V gives CDR1 LGHDT, CDR2 YNNKEL (reference sequence).

There are many counts of this clonotype. The chain is built from TRBV11-2 and TRBJ2-5, with D perhaps matching TRBD2 (7 bases). Trimming stripped 8 bases from V and 0 bases from J, with 16 bases between. The CDR3 totals 15 residues. The germline V gene has CDR1 SGHAT and CDR2 FQNNGV. CDR3 region: CASVGAGANQETQYF. The CDR3 nucleotides are TGTGCCAGCGTAGGGGCGGGGGCGAACCAAGAGACCCAGTACTTC.

The sample holds many counts of this clonotype. The chain employs TRBV20-1 and TRBJ1-5; TRBD1 aligns across 9 bases. In germline, CDR1 is DFQATT, CDR2 SNEGSKA (reference sequence). The V gene end was trimmed by 2 bases and the J gene end by 7 bases; junction bases not matched to a gene: 3. The CDR3 is 13 residues long. The CDR3 DNA follows: TGCAGTGCTAGATGGGACAGGGTGCAGCCCCAGCATTTT. Translation: CSARWDRVQPQHF.

This clonotype was found many times. The chain recombines TRBV10-2 with TRBJ2-1, with 8 bases matching TRBD1. Trimming at V came to 3 bases and at J to 2 bases, leaving 6 bases not matched to a gene. The germline V gene has CDR1 WSHSY and CDR2 SAAADI. The CDR3 loop spans 16 amino acids. The CDR3 protein is CASSDHGQGTYNEQFF. Here the CDR3 DNA reads TGCGCCAGCAGTGACCACGGACAGGGCACCTACAATGAGCAGTTCTTC.

By sample share, this clonotype is large. This chain joins TRBV5-1 and TRBJ2-1; no clear D. Germline V gives CDR1 SGHRS, CDR2 YFSETQ. This CDR3 contains 13 residues. Trimming shortened V by 0 bases and J by 5 bases, and 6 bases separated the two germline ends. Here the CDR3 DNA reads TGCGCCAGCAGCTTGGAAGTTGACAATGAGCAGTTCTTC. Translation: CASSLEVDNEQFF.

This clonotype was found many times. The chain has TRBV5-4 and TRBJ2-3; the match to TRBD2 covers 8 bases. The CDR3 loop spans 15 amino acids. The junction had 8 bases not matched to a gene; V was cut back by 0 bases and J by 8 bases. Germline CDR1 and CDR2: SGHNT and YYREEE (reference sequence). CDR3 region: CASSLEAAGEFTQYF. The CDR3 DNA reads TGTGCCAGCAGCTTGGAGGCAGCGGGGGAGTTTACGCAGTATTTT.

This clonotype was counted many times. The chain couples TRBV28 to TRBJ1-1, with D uncertain. Germline CDR1 is MDHEN and CDR2 is SYDVKM. The CDR3 is made up of 13 amino acids. The CDR3 here is CAGRSPMNTEAFF. For the CDR3, the DNA is TGTGCGGGTCGGTCACCCATGAACACTGAAGCTTTCTTT.

There are many counts of this clonotype. CDR3 sequence reads: CASSLWDQNEQFF. CDR3 bases: TGTGCCAGCAGCCTCTGGGACCAGAATGAGCAGTTCTTC. This sequence joins TRBV3-1 and TRBJ2-1; either TRBD1 or TRBD2 may supply D (5 bases each). The germline CDR1 and CDR2 sequences are LGHDT and YNNKEL (reference sequence). CDR3 size: 13 residues. Trimming took off 4 bases at V and 7 bases at J, with 11 bases between the two ends.

This clonotype was seen ten or more times. J is TRBJ1-1 and V is TRBV28; TRBD1 agrees at 9 bases. CDR3 size: 15 residues. CDR1 is MDHEN and CDR2 is SYDVKM in the germline V gene. Trimming took 1 base from V and 4 from J; bases not matched to a gene: 4. CDR3 in amino acids: CASSLSGTGITEAFF. CDR3 bases: TGTGCCAGCAGTTTATCTGGGACAGGGATCACTGAAGCTTTCTTT.

This clonotype has a count of ten or more. The chain recombines TRBV7-2 with TRBJ2-5, with 8 positions matching TRBD1. Trimming took 5 bases from V and 5 from J; bases not matched to a gene: 10. This CDR3 comprises 15 residues. CDR1 and CDR2 (germline): SGHTA, FQGNSA. CDR3 DNA sequence: TGTGCCAGCAGCGTAGACAGGGGTACTTGGGAGACCCAGTACTTC. Amino acids: CASSVDRGTWETQYF.

This clonotype is classed as medium-sized. The rearrangement uses TRBV7-6 and TRBJ2-1; perhaps TRBD1 as D (5 bases). Germline-derived CDR1 and CDR2 are SGHVS and FNYEAQ. CDR3 length: 17 amino acids. The V end lost 5 bases, the J end lost 3 bases, and 20 bases lay between the germline ends. The CDR3 loop reads CASSAQGGLSYYNEQFF. The CDR3, as DNA: TGTGCCAGCAGCGCCCAGGGTGGGCTATCATACTACAATGAGCAGTTCTTC.

The J gene is TRBJ2-5, the V gene TRBV10-3; 9 bases fit TRBD1. The CDR3 has 14 amino acids. From germline, CDR1 is ENHRY and CDR2 SYGVKD. The trim removed 2 bases at V and 5 bases at J, leaving 3 bases unmatched. In nucleotides, the CDR3 is TGTGCCATCAGTGAGCCAACAGGGGGCGAGACCCAGTACTTC. Protein: CAISEPTGGETQYF.

The chain links TRBV29-1 to TRBJ2-3, with D possibly TRBD2 on 6 matching bases. CDR1 and CDR2 (germline): SQVTM, ANQGSEA. The CDR3 extends over 13 amino acids. With 3 bases removed from V and 2 bases from J, the gap between germline ends came to 9 bases. The CDR3, as DNA: TGCAGCGTTGACTCGGGGGTCACAGATACGCAGTATTTT. Translated: CSVDSGVTDTQYF.

This clonotype was counted many times. The V and J genes are TRBV2 and TRBJ1-6, with D unresolved. The germline CDR1 and CDR2 sequences are SNHLY and FYNNEI. The CDR3 totals 15 residues. V was clipped by 3 bases and J by 0 bases, with 6 bases between them. The CDR3 DNA reads as TGTGCCAGCAGTGAGGAGGGCTCCTATAATTCACCCCTCCACTTT. Translation: CASSEEGSYNSPLHF.

The chain carries TRBV5-1 and TRBJ2-5; D is perhaps TRBD2 (5 bases). The V and J ends lost 0 bases and 2 bases respectively, with 8 bases between them. The CDR3 sequence is 14 residues long. Germline lookup yields CDR1 SGHRS and CDR2 YFSETQ. The CDR3 DNA sequence: TGCGCCAGCAGCTTGGGAGGGTCTCAAGAGACCCAGTACTTC. Protein product: CASSLGGSQETQYF.

This clonotype is classed as medium-sized. The chain has TRBV19 and TRBJ1-1; D might be TRBD1 (6 bases). V was trimmed by 7 bases and J by 0 bases, leaving 15 bases between them. The CDR3 is 15 residues long. Per the germline V gene, CDR1 is LNHDA and CDR2 is SQIVND (reference sequence). The CDR3 DNA follows: TGTGCCAGTACCCGGGAGGACAGTTTGAACACTGAAGCTTTCTTT. It is translated as CASTREDSLNTEAFF. Drawing the rest from reference TRBV19 and TRBJ1-1, the complete variable domain is DGGITQSPKYLFRKEGQNVTLSCEQNLNHDAMYWYRQDPGQGLRLIYYSQIVNDFQKGDIAEGYSVSREKKESFPLTVTSAQKNPTAFYLCASTREDSLNTEAFFGQGTRLTVV.

In its sample, this clonotype was seen many times. This chain uses TRBV7-9 with TRBJ2-1; TRBD1 agrees at 11 bases. Germline V gene data show CDR1 as SEHNR and CDR2 as FQNEAQ (reference sequence). This CDR3 spans 18 amino acids. V shed 0 bases and J 3 bases; nucleotides not matched to a gene: 7. CDR3 protein: CASSLAVWTGGFYNEQFF. In nucleotides, the CDR3 is TGTGCCAGCAGCTTAGCGGTTTGGACAGGGGGCTTCTACAATGAGCAGTTCTTC.

This clonotype was observed many times. The chain uses TRBV11-1 and TRBJ2-1, with TRBD2 matching over 14 bases. Germline V CDR1 and CDR2: SGHAT, FQDESV (reference sequence). CDR3 length: 19 residues. The ends lost 7 bases at V and 5 bases at J; junction bases unmatched: 16. CDR3 nucleotides: TGTGCCAGCAACCGGGGGACTAGCGGGGGCCGATCCCCTCACAATGAGCAGTTCTTC. Its protein product is CASNRGTSGGRSPHNEQFF.

The chain links TRBV7-9 to TRBJ2-7; D unresolved. The CDR3 consists of 12 residues. Trimming took off 3 bases at V and 0 bases at J, with 3 bases between the two ends. Per germline, CDR1 SEHNR and CDR2 FQNEAQ (reference sequence). The CDR3 bases are TGTGCCAGCAGCTTTGGCTCCTACGAGCAGTACGTC. It codes for CASSFGSYEQYV.

The chain joins TRBV15 to TRBJ2-3; D may correspond to TRBD1 or TRBD2 (5 bases each). Germline V gene sequence: CDR1 LNHNV, CDR2 YYDKDF (reference sequence). The CDR3 has 12 residues. CDR3 coding DNA: TGTGGCTTCTTGGGGGACACAGATACGCAGTATTTT. Translated: CGFLGDTDTQYF.

This clonotype is labeled medium-sized. V and J are TRBV7-9 and TRBJ2-5; D is undetermined. V was cut by 5 bases and J by 2 bases, with 3 bases left in between. The V gene's germline CDR1 is SEHNR and CDR2 FQNEAQ (reference sequence). The CDR3 runs 11 residues. CDR3 protein: CASSAQETQYF. The DNA of the CDR3 is TGTGCCAGCAGCGCTCAAGAGACCCAGTACTTC.

The rearrangement links TRBV4-1 to TRBJ2-7; D is undetermined. The V and J ends lost 5 bases and 6 bases respectively, with 8 bases between them. Germline-derived CDR1 and CDR2 are MGHRA and YSYEKL. The CDR3 has 11 residues. CDR3 protein: CASSMGGEQYF. The CDR3 coding sequence is TGCGCCAGCAGCATGGGTGGCGAGCAGTACTTC.

V gene TRBV18 combines with J gene TRBJ1-1; perhaps TRBD1 as D (5 bases). Trimming removed 2 bases from V and 5 bases from J, with 9 bases in between. Germline CDR1 is KGHSH and CDR2 is LQKENI. The CDR3 runs to 13 residues. The CDR3 sequence: CASSPGGETEAFF. DNA for the CDR3: TGTGCCAGCTCACCAGGGGGTGAAACTGAAGCTTTCTTT.